This T cell receptor (beta chain) was obtained from a study of blood T cell repertoires in COVID-19. Profiling relied on immunoSEQ multiplex PCR, and the TCRdb table lists in-frame clones only, not all of them. The sample includes around 200,000 clones, about nine tenths of them seen just once. A note on this clone: The germline gene is not matched at one end of the junction; a read error may be the cause.

Germline CDR1 SSHAT, CDR2 FNYEAQ (reference sequence). This CDR3 region has 16 residues. The gene calls are TRBV7-7 and TRBJ2-5; D possibly corresponds to TRBD2 (6 bases). Source material: PBMCs or T cells enriched from blood (not recorded which). The clonotype was recovered from a man between 18 and 29 years old with acute COVID-19. CDR3 nucleotides: TGTGCTAGCAGCCTGGCGGGGTGGGGAGGAGGAGAGACCCAGTACTTC. The encoded protein is CASSLAGWGGGETQYF.